This is a list of T cell receptor beta chains from one sample in a study of blood T cell repertoires in COVID-19. The table came from immunoSEQ multiplex PCR; TCRdb's copy has only in-frame clones and leaves some out. The sample has more than 150,000 clones, 70% to 90% seen once; the top ten hold less than 25%. The material sequenced was peripheral blood. These receptors were collected from a man between 65 and 85 years old with active or convalescent COVID-19. Both conserved end residues are part of each CDR3. D genes are given only for firm matches. Rows may omit the clone size; those that give it use once, few, many or a size class.

v_gene	j_gene	abundance	d_gene	CDR3aa	CDR3nt
TRBV9	TRBJ1-2	.	.	CASSVNRDYGYTF	TGTGCCAGCAGCGTCAACCGGGACTATGGCTACACCTTC
TRBV3-1/TRBV3-2	TRBJ1-3	.	.	CASSRAVRGLSGNTIYF	TGTGCCAGCAGCCGGGCTGTCAGGGGTTTATCAGGAAACACCATATATTTT
TRBV27	TRBJ1-5	.	.	CASSYQNQPQHF	TGTGCCAGCAGTTACCAGAATCAGCCCCAGCATTTT
TRBV10-3	TRBJ2-7	.	TRBD1	CAIRRQGLSYEQYF	TGTGCCATCAGGAGACAGGGGCTGTCCTACGAGCAGTACTTC
TRBV28	TRBJ2-7	.	TRBD1	CASSTPGQVTYEQYF	TGTGCCAGCAGCACCCCAGGACAGGTAACCTACGAGCAGTACTTC
TRBV24-1	TRBJ1-5	.	TRBD1	CATSETGQPNQPQHF	TGTGCCACCAGTGAGACGGGACAGCCAAATCAGCCCCAGCATTTT
TRBV5-4	TRBJ1-4	.	.	CASSLDPGGNEKLFF	TGTGCCAGCAGCTTGGACCCGGGAGGGAATGAAAAACTGTTTTTT
TRBV14	TRBJ1-5	.	.	CASSLYSNQPQHF	TGTGCCAGCAGCCTTTATAGCAATCAGCCCCAGCATTTT
TRBV10-3	TRBJ1-3	.	TRBD1	CAISTGTASGNTIYF	TGTGCCATCAGTACCGGGACAGCCTCTGGAAACACCATATATTTT
TRBV30	TRBJ1-2	.	.	CAGSEVEGGYTF	TGTGCCGGGAGTGAGGTGGAGGGAGGCTACACCTTC
TRBV2	TRBJ1-5	.	TRBD1	CASTWGQGSNQPQHF	TGTGCCAGCACCTGGGGACAGGGTAGCAATCAGCCCCAGCATTTT
TRBV2	TRBJ1-1	.	TRBD1	CASRQGDATEAFF	TGTGCCAGCAGACAGGGGGACGCCACTGAAGCTTTCTTT
TRBV5-1	TRBJ2-2	once	.	CASSLDGDRSGELFF	TGCGCCAGCAGCTTGGACGGAGACCGGTCGGGGGAGCTGTTTTTT
TRBV11-3	TRBJ1-6	.	.	CASSLAGGSPLHF	TGTGCCAGCAGCTTAGCGGGGGGTTCACCCCTCCACTTT
TRBV5-1	TRBJ1-1	.	TRBD1	CASSSSGTVNTEAFF	TGCGCCAGCAGCAGTTCCGGGACAGTGAACACTGAAGCTTTCTTT
TRBV5-1	TRBJ1-6	.	TRBD1	CASSLVGQGKNSPLHF	TGCGCCAGCAGCTTGGTGGGACAGGGAAAGAATTCACCCCTCCACTTT
TRBV19	TRBJ1-5	.	.	CASSIQGRPQHF	TGTGCCAGTAGTATCCAGGGTCGGCCCCAGCATTTT
TRBV6-2/TRBV6-3	TRBJ2-1	.	TRBD2	CASSRGTSSGNEQFF	TGTGCCAGCAGCCGAGGGACTAGCTCTGGCAATGAGCAGTTCTTC
TRBV13	TRBJ2-7	.	.	CASSLSAGLPEQYF	TGTGCCAGCAGCTTATCGGCGGGCCTGCCCGAGCAGTACTTC
TRBV18	TRBJ1-1	.	.	CASSLTRLNTEAFF	TGTGCCAGCTCACTCACACGATTGAACACTGAAGCTTTCTTT
TRBV6-5	TRBJ1-5	.	.	CASKGGSGWDQPQHF	TGTGCCAGCAAAGGAGGGAGTGGGTGGGATCAGCCCCAGCATTTT
TRBV5-1	TRBJ2-3	.	TRBD2	CASSLMGRGITDTQYF	TGCGCCAGCAGCTTGATGGGGCGGGGGATTACAGATACGCAGTATTTT
TRBV19	TRBJ2-2	.	TRBD1	CASSVRGQGTGELFF	TGTGCCAGTAGTGTTAGGGGGCAGGGCACCGGGGAGCTGTTTTTT
TRBV18	TRBJ1-2	.	TRBD1	CASSPALPRQGYNYGYTF	TGTGCCAGCTCACCCGCGCTCCCCCGACAGGGGTACAACTATGGCTACACCTTC
TRBV28	TRBJ2-7	.	TRBD2	CATHLAGGPYEQYF	TGTGCCACCCACCTAGCGGGAGGCCCCTACGAGCAGTACTTC
TRBV12-5	TRBJ2-1	.	TRBD1	CASGRQGEVNEQFF	TGTGCTAGTGGCCGACAGGGCGAGGTAAATGAGCAGTTCTTC
TRBV12-3/TRBV12-4	TRBJ1-2	.	.	CASSLTGSYGYTF	TGTGCCAGCAGTTTAACAGGATCTTATGGCTACACCTTC
TRBV3-1/TRBV3-2	TRBJ1-1	.	.	CASSQEEGWAEAFF	TGTGCCAGCAGCCAAGAAGAGGGTTGGGCTGAAGCTTTCTTT
TRBV9	TRBJ2-3	.	.	CASSPQPTVWSGTQYF	TGTGCCAGCAGCCCCCAACCGACAGTCTGGTCGGGTACGCAGTATTTT
TRBV3-1/TRBV3-2	TRBJ2-1	.	.	CASSLPGLAALNEQFF	TGTGCCAGCAGCCTACCGGGACTTGCTGCCCTAAATGAGCAGTTCTTC
TRBV5-6	TRBJ2-7	.	.	CASGMVSGDYEQYF	TGTGCCAGCGGCATGGTGAGCGGCGACTACGAGCAGTACTTC
TRBV7-8	TRBJ1-1	.	.	CASSFGRDTEAFF	TGTGCCAGCAGCTTCGGGAGAGACACTGAAGCTTTCTTT
TRBV5-5	TRBJ2-3	.	.	CASSLPVADTQYF	TGTGCCAGCAGCTTGCCGGTGGCAGATACGCAGTATTTT
TRBV7-2	TRBJ1-3	.	TRBD1	CASSPAGTALGNTIYF	TGTGCCAGCAGCCCAGCCGGGACAGCTCTGGGAAACACCATATATTTT
TRBV6-2/TRBV6-3	TRBJ1-6	.	TRBD1	CASIPTGGNSPLHF	TGTGCCAGCATCCCGACAGGGGGAAATTCACCCCTCCACTTT
TRBV3-1/TRBV3-2	TRBJ2-7	once	TRBD2	CASSQMTSGGQYF	TGTGCCAGCAGCCAGATGACTAGCGGGGGGCAGTACTTC
TRBV19	TRBJ1-5	.	.	CASSYFGSQPQHF	TGTGCCAGTAGTTATTTCGGGAGTCAGCCCCAGCATTTT
TRBV7-9	TRBJ2-5	.	.	CASSRRYQETQYF	TGTGCCAGCAGCAGGCGGTATCAAGAGACCCAGTACTTC
TRBV30	TRBJ1-4	.	.	CAWTVKQGGEKLFF	TGTGCCTGGACAGTGAAACAGGGTGGGGAAAAACTGTTTTTT